This TCR beta chain was sequenced during a study of T cells in Graves' hyperthyroidism and ophthalmopathy. Ophthalmopathy in the patients scored at least 3 on Clinical Activity Score and at least 4 on NOSPECS grade, lasting under 3 months. Researchers took RNA transcripts and amplified the TCR beta CDR3 regions from them. A first-round RT-PCR of the TCR CDR3 used the HTBI primer set. MiXCR, run by TCRdb on the multiplex PCR reads, gives a single entry per CDR3 protein. The table lists under 400,000 distinct CDR3 sequences, 18% of them singletons, with about a sixth in the top ten. Per germline, CDR1 DFQATT and CDR2 SNEGSKA (reference sequence). Trimming removed 1 base at V and 2 bases at J, with 9 bases between. The length of the CDR3 is 14 residues. Study outcomes and limitations: Among thyroid clonotypes expanded above 0.001, most also appeared in blood. Patients with ophthalmopathy were separated from those with stable hyperthyroidism by a 13 V-J model.

At least ten counts were recorded for this clonotype. Its matching antigen is unknown. The TCR originated in a woman aged 40 to 50 with Graves' ophthalmopathy. Sequenced: blood. The rearrangement joins TRBV20-1 to TRBJ1-5; D is undetermined. Written as DNA, the CDR3 is TGCAGTGCTAGAGTTTACGAGGGCAATCAGCCCCAGCATTTT. Its translation: CSARVYEGNQPQHF.